A single sample gave rise to the 13 T cell receptor beta chains below, sequenced in a study of CD8 T cells in Susac syndrome. RNA, at about 0.45 to 1 ug, was reverse transcribed with random hexamers. TCRdb passed the immunoSEQ multiplex PCR reads through MiXCR, listing each CDR3 protein once. The table has fewer than 200,000 distinct CDR3 sequences, roughly 90% seen once. The sample taken for sequencing was CD4+ T cells from PBMCs. The receptors stem from a human donor with Susac syndrome.

This rearrangement joins TRBV7-9 to TRBJ1-3, with TRBD1 identical over 8 bases. The germline gives CDR1 SEHNR, CDR2 FQNEAQ (reference sequence). Trimming took 5 bases from V and 3 from J; bases not matched to a gene: 12. The CDR3 spans 17 residues. This chain's CDR3 is CASSQQGGLLGGNTIYF. The CDR3 nucleotides read TGTGCCAGCAGCCAACAGGGGGGACTGCTCGGTGGAAACACCATATATTTT.

CDR3 DNA: TGTGCCAGCTCATCGAGGACAGGACTTTACGAGCAGTACTTC. As protein: CASSSRTGLYEQYF. The V call is TRBV18, the J call TRBJ2-7; 7 bases match TRBD1. The CDR3 spans 14 residues. Germline V lookup: CDR1 KGHSH, CDR2 LQKENI. The V gene end was trimmed by 5 bases and the J gene end by 4 bases; junction bases not matched to a gene: 8.

The genes are TRBV4-2 and TRBJ2-1; D perhaps matches TRBD2 (6 bases). The CDR3 covers 16 residues. Germline V lookup: CDR1 LGHNA, CDR2 YNFKEQ. V lost 1 base and J lost 4, with 14 bases in between. CDR3 bases: TGTGCCAGCAGCCAAGGGGACTCTAGCAGTTACAATGAGCAGTTCTTC. Translated: CASSQGDSSSYNEQFF.

The chain employs TRBV25-1 and TRBJ1-1, with D possibly being TRBD1 (6 bases). The CDR3 contains 14 residues. Trimming took off 8 bases at V and 1 base at J, with 14 bases between the two ends. Germline loops: CDR1 MGHDK, CDR2 SYGVNS. CDR3 amino acids: CASCQGLENTEAFF. As DNA, the CDR3 is TGTGCCAGCTGCCAGGGGTTGGAGAACACTGAAGCTTTCTTT. Together with reference TRBV25-1 and TRBJ1-1, the CDR3 gives the full variable domain: EADIYQTPRYLVIGTGKKITLECSQTMGHDKMYWYQQDPGMELHLIHYSYGVNSTEKGDLSSESTVSRIRTEHFPLTLESARPSHTSQYLCASCQGLENTEAFFGQGTRLTVV.

This chain links TRBV11-2 with TRBJ2-1; possible D gene TRBD2, 6 bases. CDR3 size: 14 residues. CDR1 SGHAT and CDR2 FQNNGV come from the germline V gene. The V gene lost 4 bases and the J gene lost 6 bases, with 13 bases spanning the gap. DNA for the CDR3: TGTGCCAGCAGCTCCGCTAGCGTCGGCAATGAGCAGTTCTTC. This sequence encodes CASSSASVGNEQFF.

This clonotype showed up just once. This chain's CDR3 is CSARGFAIEAFF. In DNA form, the CDR3 reads TGCAGTGCTAGAGGTTTTGCGATTGAAGCTTTCTTT. V gene TRBV20-1 combines with J gene TRBJ1-1; D unclear. Per the germline V gene, CDR1 is DFQATT and CDR2 is SNEGSKA (reference sequence). The CDR3 contains 12 residues. Trimming cost V 1 base and J 7 bases, with 10 bases left between them.

V usage is TRBV18 and J usage is TRBJ1-3; D not resolved. The CDR3 loop spans 17 amino acids. The germline CDR1 and CDR2 sequences are KGHSH and LQKENI. The V end lost 3 bases, the J end lost 0 bases, and 15 bases lay between the germline ends. Written as DNA, the CDR3 is TGTGCCAGCTCACCGGTCGACAACTCCTTCTCTGGAAACACCATATATTTT. Translating gives CASSPVDNSFSGNTIYF.

This clonotype has more than one count but fewer than ten. This chain uses TRBV7-8 with TRBJ2-2; D not resolved. This CDR3 spans 13 amino acids. Germline V gene sequence: CDR1 SGHVS, CDR2 FQNEAQ. With 1 base removed from V and 3 bases from J, the gap between germline ends came to 3 bases. As DNA, the CDR3 is TGTGCCAGCAGCTTAGTAGACACCGGGGAGCTGTTTTTT. Translating it yields CASSLVDTGELFF. Filled out from reference TRBV7-8 and TRBJ2-2, the complete variable domain reads GAGVSQSPRYKVAKRGQDVALRCDPISGHVSLFWYQQALGQGPEFLTYFQNEAQLDKSGLPSDRFFAERPEGSVSTLKIQRTQQEDSAVYLCASSLVDTGELFFGEGSRLTVL.

The chain recombines TRBV11-2 with TRBJ1-1; D not resolved. The CDR3 consists of 12 residues. Trimming removed 0 bases from V and 11 bases from J, with 10 bases in between. The germline gives CDR1 SGHAT, CDR2 FQNNGV. CDR3 sequence (DNA): TGTGCCAGCAGCTTAGAAAGACAAGGGGCTTTCTTT. Translating it yields CASSLERQGAFF.

CDR3 loop: CSVEGAAIQETQYF. DNA for the CDR3: TGCAGCGTTGAAGGAGCGGCCATCCAAGAGACCCAGTACTTC. The chain combines TRBV29-1 with TRBJ2-5, with D possibly TRBD2 on 5 matching bases. Germline V lookup: CDR1 SQVTM, CDR2 ANQGSEA. V dropped 1 base and J dropped 1 base, with 10 bases sitting between them. The CDR3 has 14 residues.

CDR3 DNA: TGTGCCAGCAGCTTGGCCCAATCTGGAAACACCATATATTTT. Its translation: CASSLAQSGNTIYF. This chain joins TRBV7-9 and TRBJ1-3; no clear D gene. This CDR3 has 14 amino acids. Germline CDR1 reads SEHNR; CDR2 reads FQNEAQ (reference sequence). V lost 3 bases and J 1 base, leaving 7 bases between the germline ends.

The V and J genes are TRBV20-1 and TRBJ1-1, with D perhaps matching TRBD1 (5 bases). Germline V gene data show CDR1 as DFQATT and CDR2 as SNEGSKA (reference sequence). The CDR3 spans 15 residues. CDR3 residues: CRLIPQGMQNTEAFF. The CDR3 DNA is TGCAGACTTATTCCGCAGGGAATGCAGAACACTGAAGCTTTCTTT.

The rearrangement uses TRBV4-1 and TRBJ2-7; 8 positions agree with TRBD2. Per germline, CDR1 MGHRA and CDR2 YSYEKL. CDR3 length: 16 residues. With 1 base clipped from V and 3 bases from J, the junction kept 8 bases outside the gene matches. The CDR3 sequence: CASSQVASGRGYEQYF. The CDR3 DNA is TGCGCCAGCAGCCAAGTTGCAAGCGGGAGAGGCTACGAGCAGTACTTC.